There are many counts of the clone carrying this T cell receptor beta chain. Its target is not known. The CDR3 regions of TCR beta were amplified from RNA transcripts. In the first-round RT-PCR of the TCR CDR3, the HTBI primer set was used. TCRdb re-called the multiplex PCR reads through MiXCR, storing one row per CDR3 protein. The table has 560,000 or so distinct CDR3 sequences, under 60% seen once. The record originates from a study of T cells in Graves' hyperthyroidism and ophthalmopathy. Study-wide results and limits: Stable hyperthyroidism was told apart from ophthalmopathy by a model built on 13 V-J features.

Germline-derived CDR1 and CDR2 are SEHNR and FQNEAQ (reference sequence). This CDR3 comprises 15 residues. J was trimmed by 5 bases and V by 2 bases; bases with no gene match: 8. If no ophthalmopathy progression occurred within 18 months, Graves' hyperthyroidism was stable. Sequenced material: peripheral blood or thyroid tissue (not recorded which). The origin of this receptor is a woman aged 18-30 years with Graves' hyperthyroidism. The chain recombines TRBV7-9 with TRBJ2-5, with TRBD1 identical over 7 bases. CDR3 sequence reads: CASSLTPDRAETQYF. As DNA, the CDR3 is TGTGCCAGCAGCTTAACCCCCGACAGGGCGGAGACCCAGTACTTC. The entire variable domain, with the rest obtained from reference TRBV7-9 and TRBJ2-5, is as follows: DTGVSQNPRHKITKRGQNVTFRCDPISEHNRLYWYRQTLGQGPEFLTYFQNEAQLEKSRLLSDRFSAERPKGSFSTLEIQRTEQGDSAMYLCASSLTPDRAETQYFGPGTRLLVL.